This T cell receptor beta chain was sequenced for a study of T cells in Graves' hyperthyroidism and ophthalmopathy. Study results and limitations: Most clonotypes expanded in thyroid above 0.001 were likewise present in blood.

This clonotype was picked up many times. As yet, its antigen is unknown. Trimming took 3 bases from V and 6 from J; bases not matched to a gene: 14. Per the germline V gene, CDR1 is MDHEN and CDR2 is SYDVKM. The CDR3 has 16 amino acids. A lack of ophthalmopathy progression within 18 months defined stable Graves' hyperthyroidism. Based on clinical symptoms, serum thyroxine and TRAb, thyroid ultrasound and orbital computed tomography, diagnoses were reached. TCR beta CDR3 region amplification was performed from RNA transcripts. HTBI primers were used for first-round RT-PCR of the TCR CDR3. TCRdb recomputed calls from the multiplex PCR reads with MiXCR, one row per CDR3 protein. The sample carries a few hundred thousand distinct CDR3 sequences, 15% to 18% recorded once.

This TCR was sampled from a woman between 25 and 40 years old with Graves' hyperthyroidism. Sequenced input: blood. The chain is built from TRBV28 and TRBJ2-7; 7 nucleotides agree with TRBD2. CDR3 sequence (DNA): TGTGCCAGCAGTTTGGTCGGAAGGGCGGGAGATACCGAGCAGTACTTC. It translates to CASSLVGRAGDTEQYF.